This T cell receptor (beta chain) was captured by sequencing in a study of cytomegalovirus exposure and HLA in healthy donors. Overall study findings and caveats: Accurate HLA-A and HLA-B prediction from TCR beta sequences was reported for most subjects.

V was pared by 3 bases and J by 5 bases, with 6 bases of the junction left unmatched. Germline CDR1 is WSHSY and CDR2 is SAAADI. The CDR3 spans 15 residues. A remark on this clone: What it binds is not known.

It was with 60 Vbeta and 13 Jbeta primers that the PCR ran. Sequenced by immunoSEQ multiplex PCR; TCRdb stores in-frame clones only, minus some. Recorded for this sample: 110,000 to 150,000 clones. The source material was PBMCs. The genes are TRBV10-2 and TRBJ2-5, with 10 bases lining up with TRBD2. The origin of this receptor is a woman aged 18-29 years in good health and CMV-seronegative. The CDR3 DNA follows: TGCGCCAGCAGTGACTCTAGCGGGAGATCCGAGACCCAGTACTTC. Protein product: CASSDSSGRSETQYF.